This TCR beta chain was observed in a study of siplizumab effects on memory and regulatory T cells. Overall study results and limits: The alloresponse seemed to draw substantially on naive T cells, which appeared more diverse than memory cells. Whether the proliferating Tregs (from siplizumab cultures) were suppressive was not confirmed. Treatment with siplizumab left mappable alloreactive CD4+ clones averaging about 63% Treg-derived, compared with around 29% in controls.

The V and J ends lost 4 bases and 2 bases, in that order; junction bases with no gene match: 3. The V gene's germline CDR1 is SNHLY and CDR2 FYNNEI. The CDR3 sequence is 14 residues long. Method: immunoSEQ multiplex PCR; TCRdb's copy keeps in-frame clones and lacks some. The profile shows approximately 94,000 clones, roughly 96% of them singletons. For this clone: Its target is unknown.

The chain combines TRBV2 with TRBJ1-2; TRBD1 agrees at 8 bases. The sample comprised naive CD4+ T cells sorted from blood. This clonotype was obtained from a human donor in good health. The CDR3 loop reads CASSAGQGNYGYTF. CDR3 sequence (DNA): TGTGCCAGCAGTGCCGGACAGGGAAACTATGGCTACACCTTC.